Below, 23 T cell receptor beta chains from the same sample are listed, as sequenced in a study of control samples from healthy donors and cancer patients. TCRdb's copy holds only in-frame clones and misses some; the assay was immunoSEQ multiplex PCR. The table includes 120,000 or so clones, approximately 84% detected once. The sequenced material came from blood. These receptors were collected from a man aged 18 to 29 in good health.

The count of this clone is one. The rearrangement joins TRBV13 to TRBJ1-1, with D possibly matching TRBD1 (5 bases). Germline V gene sequence: CDR1 PRHDT, CDR2 FYEKMQ (reference sequence). With 3 bases removed from V and 6 bases from J, the gap between germline ends came to 14 bases. This CDR3 is 14 amino acids long. The CDR3 loop is CASSFGRFRAEAFF. The CDR3 bases are TGTGCCAGCAGCTTCGGCAGATTCAGGGCTGAAGCTTTCTTT.

The CDR3 loop is CASSSVVANEKLFF. The CDR3 nucleotides are TGTGCCAGCAGTTCGGTGGTGGCTAATGAAAAACTGTTTTTT. This chain links TRBV6-6 with TRBJ1-4; D is unresolved. In germline, CDR1 is MNHNY, CDR2 SVGAGI (reference sequence). Trimming left V 4 bases short and J 3 bases short, with 9 bases between. This CDR3 is 14 amino acids long.

The gene calls are TRBV4-2 and TRBJ2-1, with 14 bases matching TRBD2. Germline trimming cut 4 bases from V and 8 bases from J; bases unmatched to any gene: 10. Germline assignment: CDR1 LGHNA and CDR2 YNFKEQ. The CDR3 spans 17 residues. The CDR3 DNA is TGTGCCAGCAGCCGACCGACGGGACTAGCGGGAGTAGATGAGCAGTTCTTC. As protein: CASSRPTGLAGVDEQFF.

The chain links TRBV11-2 to TRBJ2-1, with D maybe TRBD1 (6 bases). This CDR3 region has 16 residues. V lost 2 bases to trimming and J lost 6 bases, with 17 bases between them. Germline CDR1 is SGHAT and CDR2 is FQNNGV. The CDR3: CASSLLTGPFPNEQFF. Here the CDR3 DNA reads TGTGCCAGCAGCTTACTGACAGGACCTTTTCCCAATGAGCAGTTCTTC.

The chain joins TRBV28 to TRBJ2-7, with D possibly being TRBD1 (6 bases). V was shortened by 4 bases and J by 2 bases, with 12 bases between the two germline ends. The V gene's germline CDR1 is MDHEN and CDR2 SYDVKM. The CDR3 totals 14 residues. CDR3 residues: CASSYRVGAYEQYF. The DNA for the CDR3 is TGTGCCAGCAGTTACAGGGTCGGGGCCTACGAGCAGTACTTC.

This chain connects TRBV14 to TRBJ2-7; D ambiguous. The CDR3 spans 13 residues. V gave up 6 bases and J gave up 3 bases, with 12 bases separating them. CDR1 SGHDN and CDR2 FVKESK come from the germline V gene. CDR3 protein: CASSSDLRYEQYF. The CDR3 nucleotides are TGTGCCAGCAGTTCCGACTTGCGCTACGAGCAGTACTTC.

V usage is TRBV5-1 and J usage is TRBJ2-7; 11 nucleotides match TRBD2. The V segment lost 4 bases and the J segment 2 bases; nucleotides outside the gene matches: 11. CDR3 size: 17 residues. The germline V gene encodes CDR1 SGHRS and CDR2 YFSETQ. In nucleotides, the CDR3 is TGCGCCAGCAGCAACCCTTCGACTAGCGGGACTCCCTACGAGCAGTACTTC. Its protein product is CASSNPSTSGTPYEQYF.

The chain carries TRBV15 and TRBJ1-2; maybe TRBD1 (6 bases). The V end lost 6 bases, the J end lost 2 bases, and 10 bases lay between the germline ends. The CDR3 loop spans 13 amino acids. Germline V gene data show CDR1 as LNHNV and CDR2 as YYDKDF (reference sequence). The CDR3 DNA reads TGTGCCACCAGTACAGGGAGAAACTATGGCTACACCTTC. This codes for CATSTGRNYGYTF.

CDR3 bases: TGTGCCAGCCGTGGCGGCTACGAAAAACTGTTTTTT. This gives the protein CASRGGYEKLFF. V and J are TRBV12-3 or TRBV12-4 and TRBJ1-4; D is uncertain. The CDR3 has 12 residues. V lost 8 bases and J 8 bases, leaving 12 bases between the germline ends.

The chain employs TRBV9 and TRBJ2-1; 9 nucleotides agree with TRBD2. The CDR3 length is 16 residues. The germline CDR1 and CDR2 sequences are SGDLS and YYNGEE. The ends lost 4 bases at V and 7 bases at J; junction bases unmatched: 12. The CDR3 DNA sequence: TGTGCCAGCAGCCCGAGCGGGAGGATCGGTAAGAATGAGCAGTTCTTC. Protein: CASSPSGRIGKNEQFF.

This sequence joins TRBV5-6 and TRBJ1-2; D gene unclear. V shed 3 bases and J shed 7 bases, with 19 bases lying between them. CDR1 is SGHDT and CDR2 is YYEEEE in the germline V gene. The CDR3 covers 15 residues. The CDR3 sequence is CASSSLRPVDTGYTF. DNA of the CDR3: TGTGCCAGCAGCTCTCTCCGGCCGGTCGACACTGGCTACACCTTC.

This clone was counted a single time. V is TRBV10-3 and J is TRBJ1-3; 7 bases are a match to TRBD1. Germline V lookup: CDR1 ENHRY, CDR2 SYGVKD. CDR3 size: 16 residues. Trimming removed 1 base from V and 2 bases from J; junction bases left unmatched: 5. The CDR3 sequence is CAISEFSTGAGNTIYF. In DNA form, the CDR3 reads TGTGCCATCAGTGAGTTCTCCACAGGGGCTGGAAACACCATATATTTT.

The chain uses TRBV9 and TRBJ2-5; TRBD1 might be the D (6 bases). Trimming took 0 bases from V and 5 from J, leaving 14 bases between them. Germline assignment: CDR1 SGDLS and CDR2 YYNGEE. This CDR3 is 15 amino acids long. The CDR3 spells CASSVGQEKGETQYF. The CDR3 DNA reads as TGTGCCAGCAGCGTAGGACAGGAGAAGGGGGAGACCCAGTACTTC.

The chain uses TRBV20-1 and TRBJ2-1; D is perhaps TRBD2 (6 bases). CDR1 DFQATT and CDR2 SNEGSKA come from the germline V gene (reference sequence). V was cut by 7 bases and J by 8 bases, with 12 bases left in between. There are 11 residues in the CDR3. CDR3: CSVRRDHEQFF. The CDR3 DNA sequence: TGCAGTGTCAGGCGGGACCATGAGCAGTTCTTC.

The V and J genes are TRBV4-2 and TRBJ2-1; D unresolved. V was clipped by 0 bases and J by 6 bases, with 6 bases between them. CDR1 is LGHNA, CDR2 YNFKEQ, per germline. CDR3 size: 13 residues. CDR3 in amino acids: CASSQEPGNEQFF. Written as DNA, the CDR3 is TGTGCCAGCAGCCAAGAGCCGGGCAATGAGCAGTTCTTC.

The chain employs TRBV11-3 and TRBJ2-1, with TRBD2 as a possible D gene (5 bases). Germline V lookup: CDR1 SGHNT, CDR2 YENEEA. Trimming pared 4 bases from V and 7 bases from J, leaving 14 bases between. The CDR3 runs to 14 residues. The DNA for the CDR3 is TGTGCCAGCAGCTACTTGCAAACTAGTAATGAGCAGTTCTTC. It translates to CASSYLQTSNEQFF.

This chain joins TRBV5-1 and TRBJ1-4; D gene ambiguous. Looked up from germline, CDR1 is SGHRS and CDR2 is YFSETQ. V lost 4 bases, J lost 3 bases, and 10 bases lay in between. The CDR3 extends over 14 amino acids. In DNA, the CDR3 is TGCGCCAGCAGCCTCAGTCGGGCTAATGAAAAACTGTTTTTT. Translation gives CASSLSRANEKLFF. Combining the CDR3 with reference TRBV5-1 and TRBJ1-4 gives the whole variable domain KAGVTQTPRYLIKTRGQQVTLSCSPISGHRSVSWYQQTPGQGLQFLFEYFSETQRNKGNFPGRFSGRQFSNSRSEMNVSTLELGDSALYLCASSLSRANEKLFFGSGTQLSVL.

The CDR3 nucleotides read TGTGCCATCAGTGAGAGGACAGGGGGGGAGACCCAGTACTTC. As protein: CAISERTGGETQYF. This sequence joins TRBV10-3 and TRBJ2-5, with 10 bases fitting TRBD1. Germline V gene data show CDR1 as ENHRY and CDR2 as SYGVKD. The CDR3 is made up of 14 amino acids. V shed 2 bases, J shed 5 bases, and the junction held 2 bases outside the gene matches.

The chain joins TRBV7-3 to TRBJ2-1, with 13 bases that match TRBD2. Germline V gives CDR1 SGHTA, CDR2 FQGTGA. V lost 1 base, J lost 4 bases, and 4 bases stayed unmatched. The CDR3 runs 17 residues. The CDR3 coding sequence is TGTGCCAGCAGCTTAAGTTGGACTAGCGGGGGTTACAATGAGCAGTTCTTC. Translation: CASSLSWTSGGYNEQFF. The full variable domain, its missing parts supplied by reference TRBV7-3 and TRBJ2-1, is GAGVSQTPSNKVTEKGKYVELRCDPISGHTALYWYRQSLGQGPEFLIYFQGTGAADDSGLPNDRFFAVRPEGSVSTLKIQRTERGDSAVYLCASSLSWTSGGYNEQFFGPGTRLTVL.

The chain combines TRBV2 with TRBJ2-1, with TRBD2 matching over 14 bases. CDR3 length: 18 residues. With 6 bases clipped from V and 0 bases from J, the junction kept 7 bases outside the gene matches. CDR1 SNHLY and CDR2 FYNNEI come from the germline V gene. The CDR3 spells CASSGTSGRGSSYNEQFF. The CDR3 bases are TGTGCCAGCAGCGGGACTAGCGGGAGAGGTAGCTCCTACAATGAGCAGTTCTTC.

This chain uses TRBV6-5 with TRBJ1-3; tentative D call: TRBD1 (5 bases). Per the germline V gene, CDR1 is MNHEY and CDR2 is SVGAGI. V was clipped by 6 bases and J by 0 bases, with 12 bases between them. CDR3 length equals 15 residues. CDR3 protein: CASSSWGNSGNTIYF. Here the CDR3 DNA reads TGTGCCAGCAGCTCTTGGGGGAACTCTGGAAACACCATATATTTT.

The gene calls are TRBV27 and TRBJ1-1; D gene unclear. The V gene's germline CDR1 is MNHEY and CDR2 SMNVEV (reference sequence). Trimming removed 4 bases at V and 1 base at J, with 10 bases between. The CDR3 is made up of 14 amino acids. Here the CDR3 DNA reads TGTGCCAGCAGTTACCGTACGGCGAACACTGAAGCTTTCTTT. It specifies CASSYRTANTEAFF.

A single count supports this clone. The chain carries TRBV11-2 and TRBJ2-5; the match to TRBD1 covers 8 bases. Per germline, CDR1 SGHAT and CDR2 FQNNGV. This CDR3 spans 15 amino acids. With V trimmed by 4 bases and J by 10 bases, 14 bases remained unmatched. CDR3 sequence (DNA): TGTGCCAGCAGCTCCCAGAAGGACAGGGTAAGAGACCAGTACTTC. Residues: CASSSQKDRVRDQYF.